Detailed here is one T cell receptor beta chain. Its antigen is not identified. The protocol was immunoSEQ multiplex PCR, while the TCRdb copy is restricted to in-frame clones and leaves out a portion. Among more than 150,000 clones, 70% to 90% were seen once, and the ten largest hold roughly 6%. This entry belongs to a study of T cell responses to AZD1222 COVID-19 vaccine. Looking at the study overall: Pooled samples include second doses given at about 4 or 12 weeks.

General study results and limits: Spike-wide coverage was observed for vaccine-associated CD4 TCRs, with dominant responses at 160-218 and 743-854.

Trimming removed 6 bases at V and 0 bases at J, with 5 bases between. Germline V gene lookup returns CDR1 GTSNPN and CDR2 SVGIG (reference sequence). The CDR3 contains 12 residues. This receptor was obtained from an adult in good health. The sequencing here drew on peripheral blood, taken on day 0 of AZD1222 vaccination. The chain couples TRBV30 to TRBJ1-4, with no clear D. The CDR3 region is CACSATNEKLFF. The CDR3, as DNA: TGTGCCTGCTCGGCAACTAATGAAAAACTGTTTTTT.